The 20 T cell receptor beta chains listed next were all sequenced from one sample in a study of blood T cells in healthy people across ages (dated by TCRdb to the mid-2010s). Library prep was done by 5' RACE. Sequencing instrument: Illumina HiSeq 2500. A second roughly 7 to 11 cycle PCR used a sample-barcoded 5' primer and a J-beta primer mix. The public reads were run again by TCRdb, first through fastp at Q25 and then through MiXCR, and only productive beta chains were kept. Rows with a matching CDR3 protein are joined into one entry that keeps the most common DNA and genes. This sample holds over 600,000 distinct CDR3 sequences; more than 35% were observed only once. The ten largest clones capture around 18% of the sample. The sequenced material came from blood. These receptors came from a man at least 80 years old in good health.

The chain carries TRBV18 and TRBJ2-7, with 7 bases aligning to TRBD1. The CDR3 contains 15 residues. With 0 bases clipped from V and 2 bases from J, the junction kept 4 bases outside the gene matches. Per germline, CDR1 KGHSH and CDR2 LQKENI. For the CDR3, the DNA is TGTGCCAGCTCACCACCCTCAGGGGGAACCTACGAGCAGTACTTC. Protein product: CASSPPSGGTYEQYF.

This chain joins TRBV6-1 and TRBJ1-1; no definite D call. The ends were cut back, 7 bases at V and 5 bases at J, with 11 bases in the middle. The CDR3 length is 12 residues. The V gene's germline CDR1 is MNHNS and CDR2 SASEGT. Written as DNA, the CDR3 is TGTGCCAGCACTCGGGGAGGAACTGAAGCTTTCTTT. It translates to CASTRGGTEAFF.

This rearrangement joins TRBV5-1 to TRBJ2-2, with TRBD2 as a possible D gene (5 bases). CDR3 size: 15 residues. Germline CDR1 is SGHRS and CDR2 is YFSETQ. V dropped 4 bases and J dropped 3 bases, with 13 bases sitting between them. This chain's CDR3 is CASSTGGQYTGELFF. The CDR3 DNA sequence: TGCGCCAGCAGCACGGGCGGGCAGTACACCGGGGAGCTGTTTTTT. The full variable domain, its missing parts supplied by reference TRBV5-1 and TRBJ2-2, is KAGVTQTPRYLIKTRGQQVTLSCSPISGHRSVSWYQQTPGQGLQFLFEYFSETQRNKGNFPGRFSGRQFSNSRSEMNVSTLELGDSALYLCASSTGGQYTGELFFGEGSRLTVL.

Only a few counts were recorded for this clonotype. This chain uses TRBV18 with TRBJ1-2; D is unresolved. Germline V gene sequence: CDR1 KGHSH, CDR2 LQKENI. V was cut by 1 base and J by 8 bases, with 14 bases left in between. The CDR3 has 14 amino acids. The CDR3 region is CASSPRGRAQGYTF. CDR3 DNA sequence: TGTGCCAGCTCACCACGTGGGAGGGCCCAAGGCTACACCTTC.

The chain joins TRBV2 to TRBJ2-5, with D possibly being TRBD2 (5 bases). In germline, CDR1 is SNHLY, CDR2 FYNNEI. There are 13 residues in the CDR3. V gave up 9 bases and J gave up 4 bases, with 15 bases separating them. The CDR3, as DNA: TGTGCCAGTGATCCGGGGATAGGAGAGACCCAGTACTTC. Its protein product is CASDPGIGETQYF.

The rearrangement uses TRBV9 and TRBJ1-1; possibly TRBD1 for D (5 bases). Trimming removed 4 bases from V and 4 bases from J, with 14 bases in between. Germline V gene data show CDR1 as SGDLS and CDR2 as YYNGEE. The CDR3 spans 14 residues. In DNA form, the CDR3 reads TGTGCCAGCAGCCCCCGACGACAGTCCACTGAAGCTTTCTTT. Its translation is CASSPRRQSTEAFF.

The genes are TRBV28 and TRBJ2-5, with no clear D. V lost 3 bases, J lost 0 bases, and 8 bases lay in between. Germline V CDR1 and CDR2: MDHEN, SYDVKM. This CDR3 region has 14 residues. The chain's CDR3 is CASSFEVNQETQYF. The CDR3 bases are TGTGCCAGCAGTTTTGAAGTGAACCAAGAGACCCAGTACTTC.

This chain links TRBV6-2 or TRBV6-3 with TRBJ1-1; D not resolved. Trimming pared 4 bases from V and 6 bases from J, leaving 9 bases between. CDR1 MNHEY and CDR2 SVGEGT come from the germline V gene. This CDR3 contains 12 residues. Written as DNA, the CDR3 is TGTGCCAGCAGTTTCACATCAGCTGAAGCTTTCTTT. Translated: CASSFTSAEAFF.

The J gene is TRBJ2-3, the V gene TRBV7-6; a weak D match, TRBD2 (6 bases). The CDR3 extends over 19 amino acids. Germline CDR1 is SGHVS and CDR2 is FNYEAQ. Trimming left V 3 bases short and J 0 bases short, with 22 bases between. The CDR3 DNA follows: TGTGCCAGCAGCTTCTTACCCAGCTGGGGGGAATATAGCACAGATACGCAGTATTTT. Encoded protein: CASSFLPSWGEYSTDTQYF.

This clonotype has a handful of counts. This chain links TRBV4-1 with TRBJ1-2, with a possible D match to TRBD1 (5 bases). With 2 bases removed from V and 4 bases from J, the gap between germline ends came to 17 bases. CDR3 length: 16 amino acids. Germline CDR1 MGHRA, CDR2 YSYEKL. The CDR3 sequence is CASSQPRPGGSYGYTF. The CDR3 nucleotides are TGCGCCAGCAGCCAACCCCGGCCGGGGGGGAGCTATGGCTACACCTTC.

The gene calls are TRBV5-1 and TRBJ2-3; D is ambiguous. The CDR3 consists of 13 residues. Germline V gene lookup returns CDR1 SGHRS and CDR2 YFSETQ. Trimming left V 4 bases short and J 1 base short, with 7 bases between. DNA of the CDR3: TGCGCCAGCAGCACCTCCGGCACAGATACGCAGTATTTT. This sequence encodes CASSTSGTDTQYF.

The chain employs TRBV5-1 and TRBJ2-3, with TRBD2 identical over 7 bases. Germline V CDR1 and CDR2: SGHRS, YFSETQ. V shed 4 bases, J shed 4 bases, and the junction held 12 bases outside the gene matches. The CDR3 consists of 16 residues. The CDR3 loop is CASSRSGAGASDTQYF. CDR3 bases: TGCGCCAGCAGCCGCAGTGGGGCGGGAGCGTCAGATACGCAGTATTTT. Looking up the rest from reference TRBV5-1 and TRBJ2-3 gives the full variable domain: KAGVTQTPRYLIKTRGQQVTLSCSPISGHRSVSWYQQTPGQGLQFLFEYFSETQRNKGNFPGRFSGRQFSNSRSEMNVSTLELGDSALYLCASSRSGAGASDTQYFGPGTRLTVL.

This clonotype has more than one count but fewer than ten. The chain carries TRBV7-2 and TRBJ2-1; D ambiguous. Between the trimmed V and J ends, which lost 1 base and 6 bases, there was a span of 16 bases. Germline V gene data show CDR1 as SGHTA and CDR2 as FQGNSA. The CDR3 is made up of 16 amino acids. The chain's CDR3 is CASSLVSGGVGNEQFF. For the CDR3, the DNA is TGTGCCAGCAGCTTAGTTTCAGGCGGAGTGGGCAATGAGCAGTTCTTC. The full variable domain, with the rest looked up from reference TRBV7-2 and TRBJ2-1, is GAGVSQSPSNKVTEKGKDVELRCDPISGHTALYWYRQSLGQGLEFLIYFQGNSAPDKSGLPSDRFSAERTGGSVSTLTIQRTQQEDSAVYLCASSLVSGGVGNEQFFGPGTRLTVL.

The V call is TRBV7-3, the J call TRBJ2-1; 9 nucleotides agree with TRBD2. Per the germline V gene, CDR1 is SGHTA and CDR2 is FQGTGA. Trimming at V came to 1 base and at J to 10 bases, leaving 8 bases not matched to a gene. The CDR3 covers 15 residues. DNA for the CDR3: TGTGCCAGCAGCTTAATGGCGGGAGGGCGACGGGAGCAGTTCTTC. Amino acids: CASSLMAGGRREQFF.

CDR3 residues: CSASRLAGGLKEQFF. The CDR3 nucleotides read TGCAGTGCGAGTAGACTAGCGGGAGGGCTGAAGGAGCAGTTCTTC. This chain links TRBV20-1 with TRBJ2-1, with 14 positions matching TRBD2. Per germline, CDR1 DFQATT and CDR2 SNEGSKA (reference sequence). CDR3 length equals 15 residues. J lost 10 bases, V lost 6 bases, and 11 bases had no gene match.

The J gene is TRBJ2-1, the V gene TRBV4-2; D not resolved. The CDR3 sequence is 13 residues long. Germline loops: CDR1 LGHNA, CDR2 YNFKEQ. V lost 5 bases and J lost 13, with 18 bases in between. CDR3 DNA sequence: TGTGCCAGCAGCGTGCAGTCCCAAGAGACCCAGTTCTTC. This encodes CASSVQSQETQFF.

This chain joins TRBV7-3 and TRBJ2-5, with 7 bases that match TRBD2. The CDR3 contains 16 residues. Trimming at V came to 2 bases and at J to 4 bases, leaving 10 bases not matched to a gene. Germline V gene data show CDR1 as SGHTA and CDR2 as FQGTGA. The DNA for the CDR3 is TGTGCCAGCAGCTTATATACAGCGGGAACCGGAGAGACCCAGTACTTC. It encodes CASSLYTAGTGETQYF.

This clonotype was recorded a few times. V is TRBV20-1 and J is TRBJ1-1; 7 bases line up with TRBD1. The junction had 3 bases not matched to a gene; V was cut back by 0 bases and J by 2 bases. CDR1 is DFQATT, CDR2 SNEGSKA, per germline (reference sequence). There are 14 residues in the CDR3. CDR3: CSARDGTVNTEAFF. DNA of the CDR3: TGCAGTGCTAGAGATGGGACAGTTAACACTGAAGCTTTCTTT.

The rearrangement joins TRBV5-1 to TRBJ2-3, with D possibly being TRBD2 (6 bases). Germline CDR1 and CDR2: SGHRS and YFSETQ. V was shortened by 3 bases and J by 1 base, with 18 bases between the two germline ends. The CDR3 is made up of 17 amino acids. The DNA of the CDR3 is TGCGCCAGCAGCTCGGGACTTGAACGCCTTGGCACAGATACGCAGTATTTT. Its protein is CASSSGLERLGTDTQYF.

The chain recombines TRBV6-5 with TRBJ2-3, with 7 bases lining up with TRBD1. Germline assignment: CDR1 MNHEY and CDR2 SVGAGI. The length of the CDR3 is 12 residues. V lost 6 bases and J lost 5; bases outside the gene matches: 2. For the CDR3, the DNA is TGTGCCAGCAGCGCAGGGGGAGATACGCAGTATTTT. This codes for CASSAGGDTQYF.